This paragraph covers one T cell receptor beta chain sequence. The sample belongs to a study of PD-1 blockade in classical Hodgkin lymphoma. Time point indicated: newly diagnosed, previously untreated cHL patient sample. Produced via immunoSEQ multiplex PCR; TCRdb's table is partial and in-frame only. The data contain about 47,000 clones, roughly 93% of them seen just once; the ten biggest clones take up 4.9%. The sequence was collected from a human donor with classical Hodgkin lymphoma. Sequencing input: peripheral blood mononuclear cells (PBMCs).

In nucleotides, the CDR3 is TGTGCCAGTAAAGGAAACGGGGGCGGGGAGTACACCGGGGAGCTGTTTTTT. Translation: CASKGNGGGEYTGELFF. The chain is built from TRBV19 and TRBJ2-2; D may correspond to TRBD1 or TRBD2 (6 bases each). The germline V gene has CDR1 LNHDA and CDR2 SQIVND (reference sequence). V lost 7 bases, J lost 3 bases, and 21 bases lay in between. This CDR3 region has 17 residues.